Below, 18 T cell receptor beta chains from the same sample are listed, as sequenced in a study of lung T cells in sarcoidosis with Löfgren's syndrome. TCRdb processed the reads anew with MiXCR; each CDR3 protein has one entry. This table has about 20,000 distinct CDR3 sequences, less than 25% appearing once. The sequenced sample was CD4+ T cells from PBMCs. The receptors come from a human donor with sarcoidosis (Löfgren's syndrome or another form), or a control subject (not recorded which).

This clonotype was detected ten times or more. This chain joins TRBV19 and TRBJ2-3; TRBD1 agrees at 8 bases. Germline V lookup: CDR1 LNHDA, CDR2 SQIVND (reference sequence). V lost 5 bases and J lost 5; bases outside the gene matches: 6. The CDR3 length is 14 residues. The DNA for the CDR3 is TGTGCCAGTAGTCGGACAGGGAATGGAGATACGCAGTATTTT. It encodes CASSRTGNGDTQYF.

This clonotype came up many times. The chain is built from TRBV15 and TRBJ2-5; D might be TRBD2 (5 bases). The V end lost 0 bases, the J end lost 5 bases, and 16 bases lay between the germline ends. CDR3 length: 16 amino acids. The germline CDR1 and CDR2 sequences are LNHNV and YYDKDF (reference sequence). The chain's CDR3 is CATSRDIRLAQETQYF. The CDR3 bases are TGTGCCACCAGCAGAGATATAAGGCTAGCCCAGGAGACCCAGTACTTC. The variable domain in full, with the rest retrieved from reference TRBV15 and TRBJ2-5, is DAMVIQNPRYQVTQFGKPVTLSCSQTLNHNVMYWYQQKSSQAPKLLFHYYDKDFNNEADTPDNFQSRRPNTSFCFLDIRSPGLGDTAMYLCATSRDIRLAQETQYFGPGTRLLVL.

V and J are TRBV5-4 and TRBJ1-6, with D possibly TRBD1 on 6 matching bases. V lost 4 bases to trimming and J lost 7 bases, with 18 bases between them. The CDR3 extends over 16 amino acids. Germline loops: CDR1 SGHNT, CDR2 YYREEE (reference sequence). The CDR3 DNA reads as TGTGCCAGCAGCCCTGACAGGCCGGCTGGCAATTCACCCCTCCACTTT. Translation gives CASSPDRPAGNSPLHF.

This clonotype was picked up many times. The chain recombines TRBV5-4 with TRBJ2-1, with D tentatively TRBD1 or TRBD2 (5 bases each). Trimming stripped 2 bases from V and 6 bases from J, with 12 bases between. Germline CDR1 and CDR2: SGHNT and YYREEE (reference sequence). This CDR3 has 14 amino acids. CDR3 DNA: TGTGCCAGCAGCTTTTGGTCCGGGACCAATGAGCAGTTCTTC. Translation gives CASSFWSGTNEQFF.

This clonotype occurred many times. This chain joins TRBV28 and TRBJ1-5; TRBD1 aligns across 7 bases. The CDR3 spans 16 residues. With V trimmed by 5 bases and J by 6 bases, 13 bases remained unmatched. CDR1 and CDR2 (germline): MDHEN, SYDVKM. CDR3 region: CASSLPTGDRSQPQHF. The CDR3 nucleotides read TGTGCCAGCAGTCTACCCACAGGGGATAGAAGTCAGCCCCAGCATTTT.

This clonotype is labeled as medium-sized. The J gene is TRBJ2-3, the V gene TRBV27; D may be TRBD2 (6 bases). Germline CDR1 reads MNHEY; CDR2 reads SMNVEV (reference sequence). Trimming pared 4 bases from V and 2 bases from J, leaving 13 bases between. The CDR3 loop spans 15 amino acids. CDR3 DNA sequence: TGTGCCAGCAGTTCGGACTACCAACTCACAGATACGCAGTATTTT. Translating it yields CASSSDYQLTDTQYF.

This clonotype has a count of ten or more. This chain connects TRBV9 to TRBJ1-4; TRBD1 matches 11 bases. The germline V gene has CDR1 SGDLS and CDR2 YYNGEE. J was trimmed by 8 bases and V by 3 bases; bases with no gene match: 6. This CDR3 comprises 15 residues. CDR3 in amino acids: CASSGWDRGREKLFF. Here the CDR3 DNA reads TGTGCCAGCAGCGGATGGGACAGGGGGAGGGAAAAACTGTTTTTT.

This clonotype was found many times. The rearrangement links TRBV12-3 or TRBV12-4 to TRBJ2-4; 7 nucleotides align to TRBD1. With 4 bases clipped from V and 8 bases from J, the junction kept 8 bases outside the gene matches. This CDR3 has 14 residues. In nucleotides, the CDR3 is TGTGCCAGCAGTTCGACAGGGATCCGCGACATTCAGTACTTC. Protein sequence: CASSSTGIRDIQYF.

This clonotype ranks as medium-sized. The V and J genes are TRBV6-2 or TRBV6-3 and TRBJ2-7, with 7 bases that match TRBD1. In germline, CDR1 is MNHEY, CDR2 SVGEGT. The CDR3 is 14 amino acids. The V gene end was trimmed by 1 base and the J gene end by 6 bases; junction bases not matched to a gene: 6. The CDR3 DNA is TGTGCCAGCAGTTACTTGACAGGGTCCGCCGAGCAGTACTTC. Translating gives CASSYLTGSAEQYF.

This clonotype was recorded many times. The chain combines TRBV20-1 with TRBJ1-1; D is ambiguous. This CDR3 is 12 amino acids long. The V gene lost 2 bases and the J gene lost 3 bases, with 7 bases spanning the gap. The germline V gene encodes CDR1 DFQATT and CDR2 SNEGSKA (reference sequence). CDR3 in DNA: TGCAGTGCTAGATCTCCGGACACTGAAGCTTTCTTT. This codes for CSARSPDTEAFF.

This clonotype was detected ten times or more. The chain employs TRBV10-2 and TRBJ2-3; no definite D call. The CDR3 is made up of 13 amino acids. Trimming pared 6 bases from V and 2 bases from J, leaving 9 bases between. Looked up from germline, CDR1 is WSHSY and CDR2 is SAAADI. The CDR3 DNA reads TGCGCCAGCAGCTTTGCAAACACAGATACGCAGTATTTT. It specifies CASSFANTDTQYF.

In its sample, this clonotype was seen a few times. The chain uses TRBV4-2 and TRBJ2-5; 7 bases align to TRBD1. This CDR3 is built from 17 residues. With V trimmed by 0 bases and J by 0 bases, 7 bases remained unmatched. Germline V gives CDR1 LGHNA, CDR2 YNFKEQ. The CDR3 protein is CASSQDGGQNHQETQYF. The CDR3 DNA is TGTGCCAGCAGCCAAGATGGGGGACAGAATCACCAAGAGACCCAGTACTTC.

At least ten counts were recorded for this clonotype. This chain uses TRBV20-1 with TRBJ2-5; D may be TRBD2 (6 bases). This CDR3 is built from 12 residues. V was trimmed by 3 bases and J by 5 bases, leaving 10 bases between them. CDR1 is DFQATT and CDR2 is SNEGSKA in the germline V gene (reference sequence). The CDR3 protein is CSARGGAETQYF. In DNA form, the CDR3 reads TGCAGTGCTAGGGGCGGGGCTGAGACCCAGTACTTC.

In regard to this clonotype: Likely a read error: the CDR3 ends without its conserved phenylalanine or tryptophan. The chain couples TRBV27 to TRBJ1-2; 8 bases are a match to TRBD1. The ends lost 5 bases at V and 6 bases at J; junction bases unmatched: 14. The CDR3 is 16 residues long. Germline V lookup: CDR1 MNHEY, CDR2 SMNVEV (reference sequence). The CDR3 sequence: CASSSPSGTGPNGYTS. As DNA, the CDR3 is TGTGCCAGCAGTAGCCCCTCCGGGACAGGCCCGAATGGCTACACCTCC.

This clonotype is labeled medium-sized. The chain joins TRBV28 to TRBJ1-5; D unclear. The CDR3 length is 11 residues. V was pared by 5 bases and J by 9 bases, with 8 bases between. From germline, CDR1 is MDHEN and CDR2 SYDVKM. DNA for the CDR3: TGTGCCAGCAGTACGAACCCGCCCCAGCATTTT. It codes for CASSTNPPQHF.

This clonotype is medium-sized within its sample. The chain is built from TRBV27 and TRBJ1-2, with 8 nucleotides matching TRBD1. V was pared by 6 bases and J by 5 bases, with 8 bases of the junction left unmatched. Germline CDR1 and CDR2: MNHEY and SMNVEV (reference sequence). The CDR3 has 14 amino acids. DNA of the CDR3: TGTGCCAGCAGCCCCTCAGGGGGCGCATATGGCTACACCTTC. Protein product: CASSPSGGAYGYTF.

In this sample, this clonotype is medium-sized (0.01 to 0.1%). The V call is TRBV27, the J call TRBJ2-5, with D perhaps TRBD1 (7 bases). CDR1 and CDR2 (germline): MNHEY, SMNVEV (reference sequence). The CDR3 totals 15 residues. The germline V and J ends were trimmed by 4 bases and 2 bases, with 14 bases remaining between them. The CDR3 region has the DNA TGTGCCAGCAGTTACCTCCAGGGGGGTCAAGAGACCCAGTACTTC. Its translation is CASSYLQGGQETQYF.

For this clonotype: Given a much more abundant clone one base away, this may be a read error. The chain recombines TRBV2 with TRBJ1-1; 8 nucleotides match TRBD1. V lost 4 bases and J lost 3; bases outside the gene matches: 7. CDR1 is SNHLY, CDR2 FYNNEI, per germline. The CDR3 extends over 15 amino acids. CDR3 sequence: CASSARDRRDTEAFF. In DNA, the CDR3 is TGTGCCAGCAGTGCCCGGGACAGGAGGGACACTGAAGCTTTCTTT.